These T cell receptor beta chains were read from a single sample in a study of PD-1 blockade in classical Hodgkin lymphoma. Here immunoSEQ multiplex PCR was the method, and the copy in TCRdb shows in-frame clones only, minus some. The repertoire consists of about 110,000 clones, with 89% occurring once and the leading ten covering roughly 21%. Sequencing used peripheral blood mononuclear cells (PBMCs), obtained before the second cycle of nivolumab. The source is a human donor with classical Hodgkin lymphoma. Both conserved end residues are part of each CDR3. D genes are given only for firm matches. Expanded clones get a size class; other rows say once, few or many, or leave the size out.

TGCGCCAGCAGCCCACCGGGACAGGCGAACACCGGGGAGCTGTTTTTT CASSPPGQANTGELFF - TRBJ2-2 TRBV5-1 TRBD1
TGTGCCAGCAGCGTCGGACTAGCGGGGTACAATGAGCAGTTCTTC CASSVGLAGYNEQFF - TRBJ2-1 TRBV9 TRBD2
TGTGCCAGCAGCCAAGATGTGGCTGGGGGGGTTGAAGCTTTCTTT CASSQDVAGGVEAFF few TRBJ1-1 TRBV4-2 -
TGCGCCAGCAGCCAAGATAGCCTGGGGGCCTACGAGCAGTACTTC CASSQDSLGAYEQYF - TRBJ2-7 TRBV4-1 -
TGTGCCAGCAGTCCAGCGGGCGACGCCCGGCAGACCCAGTACTTC CASSPAGDARQTQYF once TRBJ2-5 TRBV7-9 -
TGTGCCAGTAGTATAGTACCGGGGCTGCAGGAAGCTTTCTTT CASSIVPGLQEAFF - TRBJ1-1 TRBV19 -
TGTGCCAGCACCTTCGAGGGGGCATCGGGCTACACCTTC CASTFEGASGYTF - TRBJ1-2 TRBV28 TRBD1
TGTGCCAGCAGAGAAAGGGACTTCCCGACCTACGAGCAGTACTTC CASRERDFPTYEQYF - TRBJ2-7 TRBV2 -
TGTGCCAGCAGTCCCGATCGCAGGAGCGGGAACACTGAAGCTTTCTTT CASSPDRRSGNTEAFF - TRBJ1-1 TRBV27 -
TGTGCCTGGAGTTCAGATAGGAACACTGAAGCTTTCTTT CAWSSDRNTEAFF - TRBJ1-1 TRBV30 -
TGTGCCAGCAGCCCCGGTTTAGCCTTCCTAACGAGCTCCTACGAGCAGTACTTC CASSPGLAFLTSSYEQYF - TRBJ2-7 TRBV5-8 -
TGTGCCAGCAGCTTCTGGGGCAGAGAAGAGACCCAGTACTTC CASSFWGREETQYF - TRBJ2-5 TRBV5-5 -
TGTGCCAGCAGTTCAGGACTAGCCCCACAGTGGGGGCAGTACTTC CASSSGLAPQWGQYF - TRBJ2-7 TRBV11-2 TRBD2
TGTGCCAGTAGTATCAGGACAACCCCTGGGAGCAATCAGCCCCAGCATTTT CASSIRTTPGSNQPQHF - TRBJ1-5 TRBV19 -
TGTGCCAGCAGCACCCCTTCTCCGGGACAGGGCCCCCACGAGCAGTACTTC CASSTPSPGQGPHEQYF - TRBJ2-7 TRBV7-2 TRBD1
TGCAGCGTTCAGGGGAACACTGAAGCTTTCTTT CSVQGNTEAFF - TRBJ1-1 TRBV29-1 -